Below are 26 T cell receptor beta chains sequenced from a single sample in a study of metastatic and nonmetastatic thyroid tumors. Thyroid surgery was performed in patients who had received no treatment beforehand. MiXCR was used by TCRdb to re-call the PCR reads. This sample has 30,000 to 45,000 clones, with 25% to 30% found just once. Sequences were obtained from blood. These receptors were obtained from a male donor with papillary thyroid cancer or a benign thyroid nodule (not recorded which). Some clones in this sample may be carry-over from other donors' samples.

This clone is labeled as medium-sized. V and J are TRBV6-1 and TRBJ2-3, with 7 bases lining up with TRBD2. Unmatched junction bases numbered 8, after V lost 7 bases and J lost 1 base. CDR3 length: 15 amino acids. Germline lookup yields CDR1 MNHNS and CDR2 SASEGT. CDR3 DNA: TGTGCCAGCACGGGTTCGGCGGGGGGCACAGATACGCAGTATTTT. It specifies CASTGSAGGTDTQYF.

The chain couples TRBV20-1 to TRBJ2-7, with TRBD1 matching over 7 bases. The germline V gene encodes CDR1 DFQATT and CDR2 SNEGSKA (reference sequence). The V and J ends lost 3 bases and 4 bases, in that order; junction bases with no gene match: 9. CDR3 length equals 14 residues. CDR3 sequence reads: CSASPTGFRYEQYF. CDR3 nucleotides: TGCAGTGCTAGCCCGACAGGGTTCCGGTACGAGCAGTACTTC.

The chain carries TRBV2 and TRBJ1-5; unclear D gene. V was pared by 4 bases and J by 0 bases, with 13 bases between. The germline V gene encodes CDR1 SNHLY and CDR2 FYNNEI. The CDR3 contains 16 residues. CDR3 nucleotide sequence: TGTGCCAGCAGTGGAACATCCACCTCTAGCAATCAGCCCCAGCATTTT. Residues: CASSGTSTSSNQPQHF.

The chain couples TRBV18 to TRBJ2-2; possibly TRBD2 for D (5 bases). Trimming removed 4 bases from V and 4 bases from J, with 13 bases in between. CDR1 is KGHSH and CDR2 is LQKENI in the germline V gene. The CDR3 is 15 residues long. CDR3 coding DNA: TGTGCCAGCTCACTTGCGGGTCTCCTCACCGGGGAGCTGTTTTTT. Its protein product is CASSLAGLLTGELFF.

CDR3 nucleotides: TGCAGTGCTAGGCCGCCTCGGGAAAGTTCACCCCTCCACTTT. The encoded protein is CSARPPRESSPLHF. The genes are TRBV20-1 and TRBJ1-6; no clear D gene. Per the germline V gene, CDR1 is DFQATT and CDR2 is SNEGSKA (reference sequence). Trimming took off 3 bases at V and 9 bases at J, with 15 bases between the two ends. The CDR3 runs 14 residues.

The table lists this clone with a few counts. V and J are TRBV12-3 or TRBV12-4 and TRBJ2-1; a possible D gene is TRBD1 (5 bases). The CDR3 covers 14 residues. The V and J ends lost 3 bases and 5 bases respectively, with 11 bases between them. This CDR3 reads CASSFKGAHNEQFF. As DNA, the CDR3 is TGTGCCAGCAGTTTCAAAGGGGCTCACAATGAGCAGTTCTTC.

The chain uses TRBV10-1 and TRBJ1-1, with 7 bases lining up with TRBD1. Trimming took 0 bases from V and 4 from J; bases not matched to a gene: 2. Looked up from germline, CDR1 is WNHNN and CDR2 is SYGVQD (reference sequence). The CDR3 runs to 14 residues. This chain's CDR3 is CASSESGGVTEAFF. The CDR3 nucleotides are TGCGCCAGCAGTGAGTCAGGGGGCGTCACTGAAGCTTTCTTT.

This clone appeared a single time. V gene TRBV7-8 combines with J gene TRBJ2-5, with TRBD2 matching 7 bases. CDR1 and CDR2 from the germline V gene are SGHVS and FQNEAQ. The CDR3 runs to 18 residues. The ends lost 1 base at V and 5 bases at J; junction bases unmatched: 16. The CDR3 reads CASSLVVLSAGVGETQYF. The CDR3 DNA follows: TGTGCCAGCAGCTTAGTGGTCCTCTCGGCGGGAGTTGGGGAGACCCAGTACTTC.

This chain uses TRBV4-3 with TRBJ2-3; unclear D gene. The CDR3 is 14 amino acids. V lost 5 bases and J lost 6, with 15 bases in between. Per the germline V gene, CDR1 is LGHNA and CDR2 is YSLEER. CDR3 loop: CASSERLAKDTQYF. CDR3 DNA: TGCGCCAGCAGCGAAAGACTCGCTAAGGATACGCAGTATTTT.

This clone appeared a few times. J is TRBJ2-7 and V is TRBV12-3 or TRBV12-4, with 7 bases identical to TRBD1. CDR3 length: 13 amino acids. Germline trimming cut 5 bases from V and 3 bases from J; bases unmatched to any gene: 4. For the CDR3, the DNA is TGTGCCAGCAGTCAGGGACAGCACTACGAGCAGTACTTC. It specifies CASSQGQHYEQYF.

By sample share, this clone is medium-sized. CDR3 residues: CASSTRGVYEQYF. DNA for the CDR3: TGTGCCAGCAGTACTCGCGGGGTCTACGAGCAGTACTTC. The rearrangement uses TRBV3-1 and TRBJ2-7, with D perhaps matching TRBD2 (6 bases). The V gene lost 6 bases and the J gene lost 3 bases, with 12 bases spanning the gap. This CDR3 region has 13 residues. Germline V gene sequence: CDR1 LGHDT, CDR2 YNNKEL (reference sequence).

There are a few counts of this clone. The CDR3: CASKGGGPYGYTF. The CDR3 region has the DNA TGTGCCAGTAAAGGAGGGGGTCCCTATGGCTACACCTTC. V is TRBV19 and J is TRBJ1-2; TRBD1 is a possible D gene (6 bases). Germline-derived CDR1 and CDR2 are LNHDA and SQIVND (reference sequence). V gave up 7 bases and J gave up 4 bases, with 13 bases separating them. The CDR3 loop spans 13 amino acids.

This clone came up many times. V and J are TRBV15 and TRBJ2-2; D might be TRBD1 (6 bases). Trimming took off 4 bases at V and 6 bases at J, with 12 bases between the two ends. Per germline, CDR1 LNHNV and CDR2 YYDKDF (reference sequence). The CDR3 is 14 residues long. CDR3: CATSNLQGAGELFF. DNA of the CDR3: TGTGCCACCAGCAATCTACAGGGTGCCGGGGAGCTGTTTTTT.

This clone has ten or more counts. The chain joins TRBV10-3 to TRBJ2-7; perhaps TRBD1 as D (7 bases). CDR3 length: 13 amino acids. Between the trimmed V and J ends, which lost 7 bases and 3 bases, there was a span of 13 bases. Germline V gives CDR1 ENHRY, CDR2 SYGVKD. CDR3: CAITEGQIYEQYF. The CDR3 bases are TGTGCCATCACGGAGGGACAGATCTACGAGCAGTACTTC.

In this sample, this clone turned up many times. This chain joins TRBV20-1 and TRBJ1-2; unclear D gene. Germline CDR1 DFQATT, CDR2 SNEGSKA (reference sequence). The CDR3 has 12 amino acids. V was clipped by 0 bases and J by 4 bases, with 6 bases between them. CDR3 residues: CSAREAVYGYTF. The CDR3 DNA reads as TGCAGTGCTAGAGAGGCAGTCTATGGCTACACCTTC.

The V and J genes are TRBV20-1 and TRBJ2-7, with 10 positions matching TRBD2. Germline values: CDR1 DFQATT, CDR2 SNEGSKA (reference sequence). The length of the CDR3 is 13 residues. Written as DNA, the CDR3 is TGCAGCCCCACTAGCGGGATCCCCTACGAGCAGTACTTC. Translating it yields CSPTSGIPYEQYF.

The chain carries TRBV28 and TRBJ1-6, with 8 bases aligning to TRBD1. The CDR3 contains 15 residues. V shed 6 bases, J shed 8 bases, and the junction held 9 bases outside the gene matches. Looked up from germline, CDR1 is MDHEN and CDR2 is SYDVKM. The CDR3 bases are TGTGCCAGCAGACCATGGGACAGGCGGGATTCACCCCTCCACTTT. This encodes CASRPWDRRDSPLHF.

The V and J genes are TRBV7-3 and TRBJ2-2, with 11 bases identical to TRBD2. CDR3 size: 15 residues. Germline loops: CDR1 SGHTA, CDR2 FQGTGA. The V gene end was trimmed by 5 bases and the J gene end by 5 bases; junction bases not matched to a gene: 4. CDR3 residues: CASSPTSGKTGELFF. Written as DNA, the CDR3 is TGTGCCAGCAGCCCGACTAGCGGGAAAACCGGGGAGCTGTTTTTT.

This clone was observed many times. The CDR3 sequence is CASSPPLGTSGYNEQFF. In DNA, the CDR3 is TGTGCCAGCTCACCACCCCTGGGGACTAGCGGATACAATGAGCAGTTCTTC. This chain links TRBV18 with TRBJ2-1, with 11 bases aligning to TRBD2. This CDR3 is built from 17 residues. V lost 0 bases to trimming and J lost 4 bases; unmatched junction nucleotides: 5. Germline loops: CDR1 KGHSH, CDR2 LQKENI.

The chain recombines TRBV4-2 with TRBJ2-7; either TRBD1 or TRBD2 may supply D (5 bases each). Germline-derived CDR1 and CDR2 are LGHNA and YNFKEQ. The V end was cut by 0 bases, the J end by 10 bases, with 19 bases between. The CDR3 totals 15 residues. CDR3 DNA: TGTGCCAGCAGCCAAGATGAAGGCCACGTGGGGGATCAGTACTTC. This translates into CASSQDEGHVGDQYF.

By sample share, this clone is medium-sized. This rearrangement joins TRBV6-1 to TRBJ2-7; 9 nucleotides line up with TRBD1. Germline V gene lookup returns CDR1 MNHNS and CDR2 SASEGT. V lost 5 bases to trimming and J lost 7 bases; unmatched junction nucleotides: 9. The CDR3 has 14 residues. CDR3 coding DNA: TGTGCCAGCAGTTTTACCGGGACAGGGCGAGAGCAGTACTTC. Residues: CASSFTGTGREQYF.

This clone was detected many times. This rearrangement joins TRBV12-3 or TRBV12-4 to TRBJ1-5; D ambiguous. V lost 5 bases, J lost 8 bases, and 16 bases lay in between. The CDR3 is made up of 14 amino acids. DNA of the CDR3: TGTGCCAGCAGTGCGAGAGGGTTACGGGAGCCCCAGCATTTT. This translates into CASSARGLREPQHF.

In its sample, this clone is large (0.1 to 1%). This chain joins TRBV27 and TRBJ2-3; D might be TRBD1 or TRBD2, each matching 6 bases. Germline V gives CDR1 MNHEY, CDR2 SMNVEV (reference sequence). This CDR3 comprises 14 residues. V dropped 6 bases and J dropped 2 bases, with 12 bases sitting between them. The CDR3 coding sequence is TGTGCCAGCAGCAGGAGGGGGATCACAGATACGCAGTATTTT. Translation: CASSRRGITDTQYF.

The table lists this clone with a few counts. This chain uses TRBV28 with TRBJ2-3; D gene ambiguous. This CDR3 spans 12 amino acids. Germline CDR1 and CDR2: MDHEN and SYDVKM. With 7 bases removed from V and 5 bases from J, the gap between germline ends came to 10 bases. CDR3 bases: TGTGCCAGCAAGTCTGGCGAAGATACGCAGTATTTT. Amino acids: CASKSGEDTQYF.

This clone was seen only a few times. The CDR3 DNA reads TGTGCCAGCAGGACGAGTGAAGGAAACACCATATATTTT. Its translation: CASRTSEGNTIYF. The genes are TRBV11-2 and TRBJ1-3; D uncertain. V was shortened by 6 bases and J by 4 bases, with 10 bases between the two germline ends. Germline V gene data show CDR1 as SGHAT and CDR2 as FQNNGV. This CDR3 contains 13 residues. The full variable domain, its missing parts supplied by reference TRBV11-2 and TRBJ1-3, is EAGVAQSPRYKIIEKRQSVAFWCNPISGHATLYWYQQILGQGPKLLIQFQNNGVVDDSQLPKDRFSAERLKGVDSTLKIQPAKLEDSAVYLCASRTSEGNTIYFGEGSWLTVV.

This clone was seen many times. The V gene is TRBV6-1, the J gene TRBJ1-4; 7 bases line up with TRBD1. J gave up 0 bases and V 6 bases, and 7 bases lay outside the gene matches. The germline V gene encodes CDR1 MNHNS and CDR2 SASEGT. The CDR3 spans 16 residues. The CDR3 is CASRLGQAATNEKLFF. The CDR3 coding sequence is TGTGCCAGCAGACTAGGACAGGCTGCAACTAATGAAAAACTGTTTTTT.